The present T cell receptor beta chain was sequenced within a study of T-cell memory formation after mild COVID-19. Overall study context: For the most part, TCR clusters were specific to one donor. Findings of the study overall: The authors did not confirm SARS-CoV-2 specificity of second-wave clones peaking day 37.

This CDR3 has 11 amino acids. The germline V and J ends were trimmed by 1 base and 15 bases, with 10 bases remaining between them. 5'RACE with constant-segment primers built TCRalpha and TCRbeta cDNA libraries with UMIs. TCRdb reprocessed the 5' RACE reads via MiXCR and lists one record per CDR3 protein. The table has roughly 600,000 distinct CDR3 sequences, roughly 18% seen once; the top ten hold 12%. To note about this clonotype: What it recognizes is unknown.

Sequenced sample: PBMCs or a T cell subset sorted from them (not recorded which). This receptor was identified in an adult woman who had mild COVID-19 (a few samples of this study predate the infection). Cell type and time point are not known. V usage is TRBV12-3 or TRBV12-4 and J usage is TRBJ2-4; D is ambiguous. CDR3 sequence reads: CASSLGWYPYF. The CDR3 nucleotides are TGTGCCAGCAGTTTAGGCTGGTATCCGTACTTC.